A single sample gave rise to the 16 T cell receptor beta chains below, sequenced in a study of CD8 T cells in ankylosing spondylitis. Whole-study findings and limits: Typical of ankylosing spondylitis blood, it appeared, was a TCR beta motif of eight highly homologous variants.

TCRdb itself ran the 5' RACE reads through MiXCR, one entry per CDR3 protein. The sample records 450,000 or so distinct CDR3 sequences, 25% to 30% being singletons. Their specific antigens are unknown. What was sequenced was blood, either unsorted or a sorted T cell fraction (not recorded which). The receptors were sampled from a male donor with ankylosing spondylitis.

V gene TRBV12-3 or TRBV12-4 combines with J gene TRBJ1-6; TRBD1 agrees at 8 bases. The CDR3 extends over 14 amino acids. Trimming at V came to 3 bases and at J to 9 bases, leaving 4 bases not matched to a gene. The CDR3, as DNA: TGTGCCAGCAGTTTTGGACAGGGTACTTCACCCCTCCACTTT. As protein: CASSFGQGTSPLHF.

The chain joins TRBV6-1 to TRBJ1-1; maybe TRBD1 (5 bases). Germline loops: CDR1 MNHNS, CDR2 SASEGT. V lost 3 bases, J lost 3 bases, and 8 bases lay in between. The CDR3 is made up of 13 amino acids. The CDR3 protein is CASSERGDTEAFF. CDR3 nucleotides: TGTGCCAGCAGTGAGAGGGGCGACACTGAAGCTTTCTTT.

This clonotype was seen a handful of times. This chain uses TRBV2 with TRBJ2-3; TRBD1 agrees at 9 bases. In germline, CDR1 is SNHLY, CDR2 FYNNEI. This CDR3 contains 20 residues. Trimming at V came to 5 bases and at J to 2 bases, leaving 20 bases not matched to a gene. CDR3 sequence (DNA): TGTGCCAGCAGTCAAAGTTGGGGGACAGGGATAAACCTAGCCACAGATACGCAGTATTTT. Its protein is CASSQSWGTGINLATDTQYF.

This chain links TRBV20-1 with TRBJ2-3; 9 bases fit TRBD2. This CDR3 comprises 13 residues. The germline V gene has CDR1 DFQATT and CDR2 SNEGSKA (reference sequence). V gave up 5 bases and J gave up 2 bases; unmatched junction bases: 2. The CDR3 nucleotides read TGCAGTGCTTGGACTAGCGTCACAGATACGCAGTATTTT. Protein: CSAWTSVTDTQYF.

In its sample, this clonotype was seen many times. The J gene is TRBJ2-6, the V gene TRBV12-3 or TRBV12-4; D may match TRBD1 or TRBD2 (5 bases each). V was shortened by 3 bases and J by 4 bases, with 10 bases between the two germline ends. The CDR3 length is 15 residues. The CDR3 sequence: CASSLRGSGANVLTF. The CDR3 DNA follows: TGTGCCAGCAGTTTGAGGGGATCCGGGGCCAACGTCCTGACTTTC.

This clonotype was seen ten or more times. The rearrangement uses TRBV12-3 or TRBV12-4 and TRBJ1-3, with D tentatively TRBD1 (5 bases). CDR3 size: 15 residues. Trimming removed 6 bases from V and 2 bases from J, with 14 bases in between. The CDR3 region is CASSPREFPGNTIYF. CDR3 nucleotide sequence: TGTGCCAGCAGCCCCAGGGAGTTTCCTGGAAACACCATATATTTT.

The DNA of the CDR3 is TGTGCCAGCTCACCACCGGGGTTAGCGGGATCCCCCACAGATACGCAGTATTTT. This codes for CASSPPGLAGSPTDTQYF. The V and J genes are TRBV18 and TRBJ2-3; 8 bases agree with TRBD2. With V trimmed by 0 bases and J by 2 bases, 10 bases remained unmatched. The germline V gene encodes CDR1 KGHSH and CDR2 LQKENI. The CDR3 is 18 amino acids.

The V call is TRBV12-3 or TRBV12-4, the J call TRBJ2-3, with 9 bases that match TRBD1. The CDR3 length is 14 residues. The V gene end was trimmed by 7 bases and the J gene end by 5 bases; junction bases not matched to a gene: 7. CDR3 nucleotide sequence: TGTGCCAGCACCCCGACAGGGGGAAGAGATACGCAGTATTTT. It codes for CASTPTGGRDTQYF.

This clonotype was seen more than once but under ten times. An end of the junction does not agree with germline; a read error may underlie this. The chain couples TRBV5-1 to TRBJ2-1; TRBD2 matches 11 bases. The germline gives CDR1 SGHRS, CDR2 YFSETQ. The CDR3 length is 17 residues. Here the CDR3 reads CASSLVYSGRAYNEQFF. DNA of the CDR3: TGCGCCAGCAGCTTGGTATATAGCGGGAGGGCTTACAATGAACAGTTCTTC.

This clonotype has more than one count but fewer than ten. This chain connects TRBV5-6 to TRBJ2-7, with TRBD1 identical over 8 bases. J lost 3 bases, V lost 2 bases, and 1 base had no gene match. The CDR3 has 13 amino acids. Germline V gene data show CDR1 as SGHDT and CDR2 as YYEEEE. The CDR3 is CASSFTGGYEQYF. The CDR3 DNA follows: TGTGCCAGCAGCTTCACAGGGGGCTACGAGCAGTACTTC.

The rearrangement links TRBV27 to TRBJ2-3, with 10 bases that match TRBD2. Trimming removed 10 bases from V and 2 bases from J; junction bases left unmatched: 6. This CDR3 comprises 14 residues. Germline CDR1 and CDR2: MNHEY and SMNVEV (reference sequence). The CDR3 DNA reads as TGTGCCACTAGGACTAGCGGAAACACAGATACGCAGTATTTT. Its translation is CATRTSGNTDTQYF.

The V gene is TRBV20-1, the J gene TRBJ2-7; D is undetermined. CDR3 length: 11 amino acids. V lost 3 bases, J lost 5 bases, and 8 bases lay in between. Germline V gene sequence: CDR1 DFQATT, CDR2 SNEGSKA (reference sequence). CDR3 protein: CSARLRDEQYF. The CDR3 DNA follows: TGCAGTGCTAGGTTAAGGGACGAGCAGTACTTC.

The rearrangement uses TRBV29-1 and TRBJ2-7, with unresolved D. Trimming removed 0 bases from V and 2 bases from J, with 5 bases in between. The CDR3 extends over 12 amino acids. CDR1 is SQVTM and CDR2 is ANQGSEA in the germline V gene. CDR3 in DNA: TGCAGCGTTGAAGAAACACCCTACGAGCAGTACTTC. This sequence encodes CSVEETPYEQYF.

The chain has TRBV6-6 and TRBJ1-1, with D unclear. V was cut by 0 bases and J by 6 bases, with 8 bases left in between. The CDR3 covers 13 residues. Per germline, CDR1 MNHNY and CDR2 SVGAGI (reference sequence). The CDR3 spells CASSYSVPAEAFF. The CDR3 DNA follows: TGTGCCAGCAGTTACTCTGTTCCAGCTGAAGCTTTCTTT.

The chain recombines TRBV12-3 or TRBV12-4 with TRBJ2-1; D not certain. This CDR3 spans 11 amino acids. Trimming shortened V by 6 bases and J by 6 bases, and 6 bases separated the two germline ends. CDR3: CASSMANEQFF. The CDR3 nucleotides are TGTGCCAGCAGCATGGCCAATGAGCAGTTCTTC.

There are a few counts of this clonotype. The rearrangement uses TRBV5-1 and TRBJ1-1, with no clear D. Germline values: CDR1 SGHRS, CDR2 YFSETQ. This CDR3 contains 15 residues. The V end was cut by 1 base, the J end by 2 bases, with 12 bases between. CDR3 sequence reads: CASSLFSGSNTEAFF. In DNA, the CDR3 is TGCGCCAGCAGCTTGTTTTCTGGGTCAAACACTGAAGCTTTCTTT.